This T cell receptor (beta chain) emerged from a study of blood T cell repertoires in COVID-19. On the study more broadly: The study drew acute and convalescent COVID-19 samples from the United States, Italy and Spain.

Individuals drawn from about 26 US areas were roughly 18 to 95 years old. Participants reported their clinical history, and cohort assignment relied on those reports. Per germline, CDR1 SQVTM and CDR2 ANQGSEA. This CDR3 contains 14 residues. Trimming shortened V by 0 bases and J by 8 bases, and 16 bases separated the two germline ends. How the authors handled the data: Amplified reference gene primers provided the basis for estimating nucleated cell counts. Using immunoSEQ multiplex PCR, the repertoire was profiled, and TCRdb retains in-frame clones only, with some absent. That table supplies the V and J calls and clone size; D and trimming were determined from the DNA. The sample yields over 250,000 clones, around 80% seen once.

The TCR comes from a man aged 25-40 years with acute COVID-19. Sample: PBMCs or T cells enriched from blood (not recorded which). The V gene is TRBV29-1, the J gene TRBJ1-2, with TRBD1 as a possible D gene (5 bases). As DNA, the CDR3 is TGCAGCGTTGAAGATTGGGGCGGGACCTTCGGCTACACCTTC. This gives the protein CSVEDWGGTFGYTF.